This entry features one T cell receptor (beta chain) sequence. V was clipped by 5 bases and J by 4 bases, with 12 bases between them. Germline V lookup: CDR1 MNHEY, CDR2 SVGAGI. This CDR3 region has 13 residues. These data are taken from a study of blood T cell repertoires in COVID-19. Some clones are missing from TCRdb's copy, which holds only in-frame ones; the method was immunoSEQ multiplex PCR. This table has approximately 250,000 clones, under 95% appearing once. This chain links TRBV6-5 with TRBJ2-7; D uncertain. The sample taken for sequencing was PBMCs or T cells enriched from blood (not recorded which). This receptor was identified in a man aged 40-55 years who had been exposed to COVID-19. The CDR3 protein is CASSPFGGYEQYF. CDR3 DNA sequence: TGTGCCAGCAGTCCCTTTGGCGGTTACGAGCAGTACTTC.